This section outlines one T cell receptor beta chain sequence together with its context. Its target is not known. These data originate in a study of Ad26.COV2.S vaccination and SARS-CoV-2 variants. Treatment defined: about 20 received Ad26.COV2.S at low or high dose, single or two shots; a few received placebo; per-sample allocation not given. The samples were gathered on day 63 after the first injection of vaccine or placebo. An Ad26 vector carrying the Wuhan-strain SARS-CoV-2 spike served as the vaccine. Findings and limits, study-wide: Overall T cell responses may have been underestimated by the analyses of TCR breadth and depth.

Data came from immunoSEQ multiplex PCR; TCRdb stores just in-frame clones and leaves some out. The table includes about 500,000 clones, around 89% detected once. The CDR3 is 15 residues long. The trim removed 3 bases at V and 3 bases at J, leaving 7 bases unmatched. The germline CDR1 and CDR2 sequences are LNHDA and SQIVND (reference sequence). This receptor was obtained from a person between 18 and 65 years old who received the Ad26.COV2.S COVID-19 vaccine or a placebo. The sequencing here drew on peripheral blood, taken in a trial of Ad26.COV2.S vaccine versus placebo. V usage is TRBV19 and J usage is TRBJ2-7; 8 bases are a match to TRBD1. CDR3 coding DNA: TGTGCCAGTAGTATCGGCGGACAGGGACTCTACGAGCAGTACTTC. The encoded protein is CASSIGGQGLYEQYF.